Shown below are 8 T cell receptor beta chains from a single sample sequenced in a study of blood T cell repertoires in COVID-19. Generated by immunoSEQ multiplex PCR, the TCRdb table keeps only in-frame clones and is missing some. Among around 200,000 clones listed, around 85% were seen once. The sequenced material came from peripheral blood. The source of these receptors is a woman aged 50 to 60 with acute or convalescent COVID-19.

In this sample, this clone turned up once. The rearrangement links TRBV2 to TRBJ1-2; D remains unclear. CDR1 SNHLY and CDR2 FYNNEI come from the germline V gene. The CDR3 length is 13 residues. V lost 6 bases and J lost 4, with 12 bases in between. The CDR3 region is CASRIGGTYGYTF. CDR3 nucleotide sequence: TGTGCCAGCAGAATCGGCGGTACCTATGGCTACACCTTC.

The J gene is TRBJ2-4, the V gene TRBV25-1; 10 bases are a match to TRBD1. J gave up 2 bases and V 2 bases, and 3 bases lay outside the gene matches. CDR1 and CDR2 (germline): MGHDK, SYGVNS. The CDR3 covers 16 residues. In nucleotides, the CDR3 is TGTGCCAGCAGTGAAGGGACAGGGGTATCCAAAAACATTCAGTACTTC. Its protein product is CASSEGTGVSKNIQYF.

This rearrangement joins TRBV5-4 to TRBJ1-4; 8 bases map to TRBD1. Losses at the gene ends were 1 base for V and 8 bases for J; bases not matched to a gene: 10. The CDR3 contains 16 residues. The germline gives CDR1 SGHNT, CDR2 YYREEE (reference sequence). The CDR3 coding sequence is TGTGCCAGCAGCTTGCGATTATCCGGGACAGGCGAAAAACTGTTTTTT. It specifies CASSLRLSGTGEKLFF. Together with reference TRBV5-4 and TRBJ1-4, the CDR3 gives the full variable domain: ETGVTQSPTHLIKTRGQQVTLRCSSQSGHNTVSWYQQALGQGPQFIFQYYREEENGRGNFPPRFSGLQFPNYSSELNVNALELDDSALYLCASSLRLSGTGEKLFFGSGTQLSVL.

This clone was recorded only once. The chain combines TRBV4-1 with TRBJ2-4; 10 bases line up with TRBD1. CDR3 length equals 17 residues. CDR1 is MGHRA, CDR2 YSYEKL, per germline. After removal of 3 bases from V and 4 bases from J, the junction contained 9 bases not matched to a gene. CDR3 residues: CASSHLKRTGGKNIQYF. DNA of the CDR3: TGCGCCAGCAGCCACTTAAAGCGGACAGGGGGGAAAAACATTCAGTACTTC.

The rearrangement links TRBV5-4 to TRBJ2-1, with D uncertain. This CDR3 comprises 11 residues. With 6 bases removed from V and 6 bases from J, the gap between germline ends came to 7 bases. The germline V gene has CDR1 SGHNT and CDR2 YYREEE (reference sequence). The CDR3 sequence is CASTYLNEQFF. CDR3 DNA: TGTGCCAGCACCTACCTCAATGAGCAGTTCTTC.

This clone has just a few counts. V usage is TRBV27 and J usage is TRBJ1-6; 7 positions match TRBD1. Germline assignment: CDR1 MNHEY and CDR2 SMNVEV (reference sequence). The V segment lost 2 bases and the J segment 8 bases; nucleotides outside the gene matches: 6. The CDR3 spans 15 residues. The CDR3 protein is CASSLGTAGDSPLHF. The CDR3 bases are TGTGCCAGCAGTTTAGGGACAGCCGGGGATTCACCCCTCCACTTT.

The gene calls are TRBV5-4 and TRBJ2-5; 8 nucleotides line up with TRBD1. The CDR3 is made up of 15 amino acids. CDR1 is SGHNT, CDR2 YYREEE, per germline (reference sequence). With 2 bases clipped from V and 1 base from J, the junction kept 4 bases outside the gene matches. For the CDR3, the DNA is TGTGCCAGCAGCTTTCCCGGACAGGGCCAAGAGACCCAGTACTTC. It specifies CASSFPGQGQETQYF.

The genes are TRBV5-6 and TRBJ2-1; the match to TRBD2 covers 9 bases. This CDR3 spans 17 amino acids. With V trimmed by 0 bases and J by 2 bases, 6 bases remained unmatched. CDR1 SGHDT and CDR2 YYEEEE come from the germline V gene. DNA of the CDR3: TGTGCCAGCAGCTTGGATTTCGGCGGGGGGGCCTACAATGAGCAGTTCTTC. Residues: CASSLDFGGGAYNEQFF. Based on the CDR3 plus reference TRBV5-6 and TRBJ2-1, the full variable domain is DAGVTQSPTHLIKTRGQQVTLRCSPKSGHDTVSWYQQALGQGPQFIFQYYEEEERQRGNFPDRFSGHQFPNYSSELNVNALLLGDSALYLCASSLDFGGGAYNEQFFGPGTRLTVL.